This TCR beta chain appears in the sequencing data of a study of shared clonotypes between healthy human individuals. Germline assignment: CDR1 SGHRS and CDR2 YFSETQ. This CDR3 contains 15 residues. The V and J ends lost 4 bases and 3 bases, in that order; junction bases with no gene match: 10. Positive CCR7 selection of CD45RO-negative cells yielded the naive CD8 cells, and terminally differentiated effector memory CD45RA+ cells were excluded. Sequenced by immunoSEQ multiplex PCR; TCRdb stores in-frame clones only, minus some. The sample holds about 680,000 clones, roughly 94% seen once. The chain is built from TRBV5-1 and TRBJ2-7, with 7 bases matching TRBD1. Sequencing input: naive CD8+ T cells sorted from blood. The sequence was obtained from a man aged 25-40 years in good health. The CDR3 DNA reads as TGCGCCAGCAGCGAATCCGGGACAGCGAGCTACGAGCAGTACTTC. It specifies CASSESGTASYEQYF.